This T cell receptor beta chain was recovered during a study of T cell repertoires in cytomegalovirus infection. Study-wide results and limits: Ex vivo, HLA-C-restricted CMV-specific TCR beta clonotypes prevailed over the rest of the response.

Via MiXCR, TCRdb re-called the reads, giving one row per CDR3 protein. The sample has a few hundred thousand distinct CDR3 sequences; 15% to 20% are singletons. Points on this clonotype: Its antigen is undetermined.

Germline assignment: CDR1 SNHLY and CDR2 FYNNEI. Trimming pared 10 bases from V and 4 bases from J, leaving 10 bases between. This CDR3 comprises 11 residues. This sequence joins TRBV2 and TRBJ1-1; tentatively, D is TRBD1 (6 bases). Input material: PBMCs. The clonotype comes from a human donor in good health (CMV status not recorded). Some clones in this sample may be carry-over from other donors' samples. DNA of the CDR3: TGTGCCACCTCGGGGGCCACTGAAGCTTTCTTT. It translates to CATSGATEAFF.